A single T cell receptor (beta chain) is shown here with its context. Its antigen is not identified. This entry belongs to a study of siplizumab effects on memory and regulatory T cells. Whole-study findings and limits: Naive T cell populations appeared to exhibit greater diversity than memory cells and appeared to be major alloresponse contributors. Phenotypic classification as naive or memory proved unattainable for roughly 75-96% of proliferating CD4+ or CD8+ clones. Fewer alloreactive sequences mapped to unstimulated CD4+ memory cells under siplizumab.

Around 94,000 TCR templates underwent assay in each sample. Sequenced by immunoSEQ multiplex PCR; TCRdb stores in-frame clones only, minus some. The repertoire holds 50,000 or so clones, with 80% to 95% as singletons. The sequence was obtained from a human donor in good health. Sequencing used CD8+ T cells sorted from blood.

The CDR3 here is CASSFLGANEKLFF. CDR3 nucleotide sequence: TGTGCCAGCAGCTTCCTGGGGGCTAATGAAAAACTGTTTTTT. The genes are TRBV7-8 and TRBJ1-4, with TRBD1 as a possible D gene (5 bases). In germline, CDR1 is SGHVS, CDR2 FQNEAQ. The V and J ends lost 3 bases and 3 bases respectively, with 8 bases between them. The CDR3 totals 14 residues.